Shown below are 17 T cell receptor beta chains from a single sample sequenced in a study of response to subunit inactivated influenza vaccine. TCRdb independently ran MiXCR on the RT-PCR reads; one entry per CDR3 protein. The sample lists 550,000 to 800,000 distinct CDR3 sequences; approximately 15% were seen once. The sequences come from PBMCs from blood, collected 14 to 15 days before vaccination. These receptor sequences come from a middle-aged man who received an inactivated influenza vaccine.

This clonotype was found many times. The chain employs TRBV7-8 and TRBJ2-3; D gene uncertain. V lost 5 bases to trimming and J lost 1 base, with 13 bases between them. The germline V gene encodes CDR1 SGHVS and CDR2 FQNEAQ. The CDR3 has 15 amino acids. CDR3 bases: TGTGCCAGCAGCCCAAACTTTCTCCGCACAGATACGCAGTATTTT. Translated: CASSPNFLRTDTQYF. The whole variable domain, remainder taken from reference TRBV7-8 and TRBJ2-3, is GAGVSQSPRYKVAKRGQDVALRCDPISGHVSLFWYQQALGQGPEFLTYFQNEAQLDKSGLPSDRFFAERPEGSVSTLKIQRTQQEDSAVYLCASSPNFLRTDTQYFGPGTRLTVL.

V gene TRBV2 combines with J gene TRBJ2-7, with D possibly called TRBD1 or TRBD2 (5 bases each). Deletions cut 6 bases from V and 4 bases from J, with 22 bases between. Germline-derived CDR1 and CDR2 are SNHLY and FYNNEI. The CDR3 runs to 16 residues. In nucleotides, the CDR3 is TGTGCCAGCAGCGACACCGGGACCCCGAGGTATTACGAGCAGTACTTC. Protein sequence: CASSDTGTPRYYEQYF. The variable domain in full, completed from reference TRBV2 and TRBJ2-7, reads EPEVTQTPSHQVTQMGQEVILRCVPISNHLYFYWYRQILGQKVEFLVSFYNNEISEKSEIFDDQFSVERPDGSNFTLKIRSTKLEDSAMYFCASSDTGTPRYYEQYFGPGTRLTVT.

This clonotype was picked up a small number of times. This chain links TRBV24-1 with TRBJ2-3; D remains ambiguous. The CDR3 has 11 amino acids. Trimming pared 4 bases from V and 3 bases from J, leaving 1 base between. Per germline, CDR1 KGHDR and CDR2 SFDVKD. The CDR3 DNA reads as TGTGCCACCAGTGAAACAGATACGCAGTATTTT. Encoded protein: CATSETDTQYF.

V gene TRBV29-1 combines with J gene TRBJ2-2; tentative D call: TRBD1 (6 bases). The CDR3 has 14 amino acids. Looked up from germline, CDR1 is SQVTM and CDR2 is ANQGSEA. V was cut by 5 bases and J by 2 bases, with 12 bases left in between. The chain's CDR3 is CSVCQDSNTGELFF. In nucleotides, the CDR3 is TGCAGCGTTTGTCAGGACAGTAACACCGGGGAGCTGTTTTTT.

This clonotype was observed a handful of times. The J gene is TRBJ1-5, the V gene TRBV6-2 or TRBV6-3; 8 bases are a match to TRBD1. The junction had 12 bases not matched to a gene; V was cut back by 4 bases and J by 4 bases. CDR1 and CDR2 (germline): MNHEY, SVGEGT. The CDR3 is 17 residues long. Here the CDR3 DNA reads TGTGCCAGCAGTTCCTCGTGGTCGGGACAGGCGAATCAGCCCCAGCATTTT. The encoded protein is CASSSSWSGQANQPQHF.

The chain employs TRBV3-1 and TRBJ1-1; D not resolved. The CDR3 is 16 amino acids. CDR1 and CDR2 (germline): LGHDT, YNNKEL (reference sequence). Trimming took 4 bases from V and 5 from J, leaving 20 bases between them. The CDR3 protein is CASSPTGIKGGTEAFF. For the CDR3, the DNA is TGTGCCAGCAGCCCAACGGGGATAAAGGGAGGAACTGAAGCTTTCTTT. Together with reference TRBV3-1 and TRBJ1-1, the CDR3 gives the full variable domain: DTAVSQTPKYLVTQMGNDKSIKCEQNLGHDTMYWYKQDSKKFLKIMFSYNNKELIINETVPNRFSPKSPDKAHLNLHINSLELGDSAVYFCASSPTGIKGGTEAFFGQGTRLTVV.

The chain uses TRBV6-5 and TRBJ2-2; 7 bases align to TRBD1. Unmatched junction bases numbered 8, after V lost 4 bases and J lost 6 bases. Germline V gene data show CDR1 as MNHEY and CDR2 as SVGAGI. The CDR3 has 15 residues. CDR3 loop: CASSLTGKAAGELFF. Written as DNA, the CDR3 is TGTGCCAGCAGTTTGACAGGGAAGGCGGCCGGGGAGCTGTTTTTT.

The CDR3: CSVIPRDSVYEQYF. The CDR3 DNA follows: TGCAGCGTTATCCCCCGGGACAGTGTCTACGAGCAGTACTTC. The V gene is TRBV29-1, the J gene TRBJ2-7; TRBD1 aligns across 7 bases. Per the germline V gene, CDR1 is SQVTM and CDR2 is ANQGSEA. The CDR3 totals 14 residues. The ends lost 5 bases at V and 3 bases at J; junction bases unmatched: 10.

A few counts support this clonotype. V usage is TRBV20-1 and J usage is TRBJ2-3, with TRBD1 matching 7 bases. Germline lookup yields CDR1 DFQATT and CDR2 SNEGSKA (reference sequence). Trimming removed 4 bases from V and 1 base from J; junction bases left unmatched: 5. CDR3 length: 14 amino acids. As DNA, the CDR3 is TGCAGTGCTATGAAGGGGGCTGGCACAGATACGCAGTATTTT. Amino acids: CSAMKGAGTDTQYF.

V usage is TRBV25-1 and J usage is TRBJ2-1; TRBD1 might be the D (6 bases). Germline CDR1 MGHDK, CDR2 SYGVNS. The length of the CDR3 is 15 residues. V lost 4 bases, J lost 2 bases, and 12 bases lay in between. CDR3 loop: CASSGGRGAYNEQFF. The CDR3 coding sequence is TGTGCCAGCAGTGGTGGCAGGGGTGCCTACAATGAGCAGTTCTTC. The full variable domain, its missing parts supplied by reference TRBV25-1 and TRBJ2-1, is EADIYQTPRYLVIGTGKKITLECSQTMGHDKMYWYQQDPGMELHLIHYSYGVNSTEKGDLSSESTVSRIRTEHFPLTLESARPSHTSQYLCASSGGRGAYNEQFFGPGTRLTVL.

The CDR3 DNA reads TGCAGTGCTAGAGATCTACAGGGATGGTTCGAGCAGTACTTC. Translating it yields CSARDLQGWFEQYF. V and J are TRBV20-1 and TRBJ2-7, with D perhaps matching TRBD1 (6 bases). Germline-derived CDR1 and CDR2 are DFQATT and SNEGSKA (reference sequence). The CDR3 is 14 amino acids. V dropped 0 bases and J dropped 6 bases, with 15 bases sitting between them.

The V and J genes are TRBV4-3 and TRBJ2-7; unclear D gene. The CDR3 consists of 14 residues. From germline, CDR1 is LGHNA and CDR2 YSLEER. Trimming removed 0 bases at V and 7 bases at J, with 13 bases between. This chain's CDR3 is CASSQDRVPTEQYF. The CDR3 DNA reads as TGCGCCAGCAGCCAAGATCGAGTACCGACGGAGCAGTACTTC.

The V and J genes are TRBV9 and TRBJ1-1, with 9 nucleotides matching TRBD1. The ends lost 4 bases at V and 1 base at J; junction bases unmatched: 8. The CDR3 runs to 16 residues. Germline CDR1 SGDLS, CDR2 YYNGEE. CDR3 DNA: TGTGCCAGCAGCCCAACAGGGGGCGCGAGGAACACTGAAGCTTTCTTT. This gives the protein CASSPTGGARNTEAFF.

The V and J genes are TRBV19 and TRBJ2-2; the D is unclear. This CDR3 region has 14 residues. The germline V and J ends were trimmed by 3 bases and 7 bases, with 12 bases remaining between them. Germline V lookup: CDR1 LNHDA, CDR2 SQIVND (reference sequence). CDR3 sequence (DNA): TGTGCCAGTAGTATGTTGTTGGTCGTCGGGGAGCTGTTTTTT. As protein: CASSMLLVVGELFF.

This clonotype was counted only a few times. The chain combines TRBV3-1 with TRBJ2-1, with D unclear. V lost 6 bases to trimming and J lost 4 bases, with 16 bases between them. This CDR3 comprises 15 residues. Germline V gene data show CDR1 as LGHDT and CDR2 as YNNKEL (reference sequence). The chain's CDR3 is CASSHGPRGYNEQFF. In nucleotides, the CDR3 is TGTGCCAGCAGTCACGGGCCCCGAGGTTACAATGAGCAGTTCTTC.

The V and J genes are TRBV27 and TRBJ1-2; 7 nucleotides agree with TRBD1. Looked up from germline, CDR1 is MNHEY and CDR2 is SMNVEV (reference sequence). CDR3 length: 14 amino acids. V was clipped by 8 bases and J by 4 bases; unmatched bases: 10. The CDR3 nucleotides are TGTGCCAGCGTGCCAGGGGGTCCGACCTATGGCTACACCTTC. It codes for CASVPGGPTYGYTF.

V usage is TRBV27 and J usage is TRBJ2-3; the match to TRBD1 covers 9 bases. Per the germline V gene, CDR1 is MNHEY and CDR2 is SMNVEV (reference sequence). The CDR3 covers 15 residues. After removal of 4 bases from V and 0 bases from J, the junction contained 2 bases not matched to a gene. CDR3 in DNA: TGTGCCAGCAGTTCACAGGGGGCTAGCACAGATACGCAGTATTTT. Its translation is CASSSQGASTDTQYF.